One sample yielded the 11 T cell receptor beta chains listed below, sequenced in a study of lymphopenia after photon versus proton radiotherapy. Repertoires were generated with immunoSEQ multiplex PCR, while TCRdb's copy carries only in-frame clones and drops some. The data contain approximately 50,000 clones, around 82% of them seen just once; the ten biggest clones take up just under 30%. This sample comprised peripheral blood, obtained from a patient treated with photon-based radiotherapy. These TCRs come from a man aged 50 or older with gastric cancer.

This chain uses TRBV19 with TRBJ2-2, with 7 bases matching TRBD1. Unmatched junction bases numbered 4, after V lost 6 bases and J lost 0 bases. Germline V CDR1 and CDR2: LNHDA, SQIVND (reference sequence). CDR3 size: 15 residues. The CDR3 coding sequence is TGTGCCAGTAGGGGGGACAGAGCGAACACCGGGGAGCTGTTTTTT. This encodes CASRGDRANTGELFF.

The chain employs TRBV4-1 and TRBJ2-7; weak D call: TRBD1 (5 bases). Germline CDR1 is MGHRA and CDR2 is YSYEKL. The CDR3 contains 15 residues. The germline V and J ends were trimmed by 0 bases and 3 bases, with 12 bases remaining between them. Here the CDR3 reads CASSQEGGHLYEQYF. CDR3 bases: TGCGCCAGCAGCCAAGAAGGTGGACACCTCTACGAGCAGTACTTC.

The CDR3 sequence: CASSEAGGGYGYTF. CDR3 coding DNA: TGTGCCAGCAGTGAGGCAGGGGGCGGCTATGGCTACACCTTC. V gene TRBV6-1 combines with J gene TRBJ1-2, with 8 bases matching TRBD1. The CDR3 spans 14 residues. V shed 3 bases and J 4 bases; nucleotides not matched to a gene: 4. In germline, CDR1 is MNHNS, CDR2 SASEGT.

This chain links TRBV6-5 with TRBJ2-7; 9 bases fit TRBD1. The V gene's germline CDR1 is MNHEY and CDR2 SVGAGI. V lost 6 bases, J lost 2 bases, and 8 bases stayed unmatched. The CDR3 consists of 15 residues. CDR3 sequence (DNA): TGTGCCAGCAGCCAGACCGGGACAGGGACCTACGAGCAGTACTTC. Its protein product is CASSQTGTGTYEQYF.

The rearrangement joins TRBV6-6 to TRBJ1-5; D ambiguous. Germline CDR1 and CDR2: MNHNY and SVGAGI (reference sequence). CDR3 size: 13 residues. Trimming took off 6 bases at V and 1 base at J, with 7 bases between the two ends. The CDR3 DNA sequence: TGTGCCAGCAGGCACGACAGCAATCAGCCCCAGCATTTT. Amino acid sequence: CASRHDSNQPQHF.

The gene calls are TRBV28 and TRBJ2-3; tentatively, D is TRBD1 (5 bases). Germline lookup yields CDR1 MDHEN and CDR2 SYDVKM. This CDR3 has 15 residues. Between the trimmed V and J ends, which lost 1 base and 4 bases, there was a span of 12 bases. The CDR3 loop is CASSLLRGRADTQYF. The CDR3 DNA is TGTGCCAGCAGTTTATTAAGGGGTCGGGCAGATACGCAGTATTTT.

In this sample, this clone turned up a few times. The CDR3 here is CASSQDSYEQYF. DNA of the CDR3: TGTGCCAGCAGCCAGGATTCCTACGAGCAGTACTTC. This chain joins TRBV7-9 and TRBJ2-7; no reliable D call. This CDR3 has 12 residues. Looked up from germline, CDR1 is SEHNR and CDR2 is FQNEAQ (reference sequence). Trimming pared 5 bases from V and 1 base from J, leaving 6 bases between.

The chain joins TRBV27 to TRBJ1-3; TRBD1 is a possible D gene (5 bases). V was trimmed by 2 bases and J by 0 bases, leaving 11 bases between them. This CDR3 contains 16 residues. Germline V gene sequence: CDR1 MNHEY, CDR2 SMNVEV (reference sequence). In nucleotides, the CDR3 is TGTGCCAGCAGTTTACGGGGCCCCCTCTCTGGAAACACCATATATTTT. Translated: CASSLRGPLSGNTIYF.

The chain combines TRBV19 with TRBJ2-1, with D perhaps assigned TRBD1 or TRBD2 (5 bases each). This CDR3 spans 14 amino acids. V dropped 4 bases and J dropped 7 bases, with 14 bases sitting between them. CDR1 is LNHDA, CDR2 SQIVND, per germline (reference sequence). The CDR3 is CASSTQGERNEQFF. The DNA of the CDR3 is TGTGCCAGTAGTACGCAGGGTGAGCGGAATGAGCAGTTCTTC.

The J gene is TRBJ2-1, the V gene TRBV10-2, with 7 bases lining up with TRBD2. The germline gives CDR1 WSHSY, CDR2 SAAADI. With V trimmed by 8 bases and J by 2 bases, 9 bases remained unmatched. CDR3 length: 15 amino acids. Written as DNA, the CDR3 is TGCGCCAGCCGGGGAGGGCTAGCGACCTACAATGAGCAGTTCTTC. This translates into CASRGGLATYNEQFF.

The CDR3 reads CASRQGGIEAFF. Written as DNA, the CDR3 is TGTGCCAGTAGGCAAGGGGGAATTGAAGCTTTCTTT. The gene calls are TRBV19 and TRBJ1-1, with D tentatively TRBD1 (6 bases). The germline gives CDR1 LNHDA, CDR2 SQIVND (reference sequence). V lost 6 bases and J 7 bases, leaving 12 bases between the germline ends. The CDR3 consists of 12 residues.